One TCR beta chain is described in this entry. The antigen is unknown. A much larger clone sits a single nucleotide away, making a read error possible. Given the absence of the conserved phenylalanine or tryptophan at the CDR3 end, a read error is likely. Germline loops: CDR1 SQVTM, CDR2 ANQGSEA. This CDR3 spans 14 amino acids. V lost 6 bases and J 9 bases, leaving 23 bases between the germline ends. The data derive from a study of glioma-infiltrating T cells. TCR alpha and beta CDR3 regions were amplified from RNA using iRepertoire nested multiplex PCR. One-step reverse transcription and amplification started from approximately 100-400 ng of tissue mRNA or PBMC total RNA. MiXCR, run by TCRdb on the multiplex PCR reads, gives a single entry per CDR3 protein. The repertoire has around 44,000 distinct CDR3 sequences, around 20% of them found once; the top ten carry around 5.8%. Study-wide results and caveats: Non-neoplastic patients had below-expected tissue-blood divergence, while all gliomas exceeded expectation. Very few CDR3 sequences were shared between tissue and blood.

The TCR comes from a human donor with low-grade glioma or glioblastoma, undergoing nonglioma brain surgery, or in good health (not recorded which). The sequenced material came from glioma tissue, nonneoplastic brain tissue, or PBMCs (not recorded which). The gene calls are TRBV29-1 and TRBJ1-1; D is unclear. CDR3 residues: CSVQSAVLKPQAFS. CDR3 in DNA: TGCAGCGTCCAATCGGCCGTCCTGAAACCCCAAGCTTTCTCT.